This TCR beta chain was identified during a study of T cell changes during pregnancy in multiple sclerosis. Sequencing used immunoSEQ multiplex PCR; TCRdb keeps in-frame clones, though not all of them. The sample contains some 87,000 clones, roughly 92% of which appear only once. V was pared by 5 bases and J by 5 bases, with 13 bases between. CDR1 and CDR2 (germline): KGHSH, LQKENI. CDR3 length: 14 amino acids. This specimen was peripheral blood, taken in the first trimester of pregnancy. This sequence was found in a female donor with multiple sclerosis, enrolled in a pregnancy study. This sequence joins TRBV18 and TRBJ1-5, with a possible D match to TRBD1 (6 bases). In nucleotides, the CDR3 is TGTGCCAGCTCAAAACAGGGTCCAGATCAGCCCCAGCATTTT. This translates into CASSKQGPDQPQHF.